This is a list of T cell receptor beta chains from one sample in a study of shared T cell receptors in the human thymus. Assay used: immunoSEQ multiplex PCR; TCRdb lists only in-frame clones, some missing. The sample holds hundreds of thousands of clones, roughly 90% seen once. These same data were also listed under a study on human thymus T cells.

Sequencing was done on a sample of thymocytes. These receptors came from a boy younger than two with a congenital heart defect. Both conserved end residues are part of each CDR3. D genes are given only for firm matches. Clone size is not always given. Where it is, it says once, few, many or a class for expanded clones.

>once|TRBV4-1|TRBD1|20|TRBJ2-7
CASSPKTQNRDRGLSYEQYF
>.|TRBV28|.|16|TRBJ2-1
CASSDSSNGAYNEQFF
>once|TRBV4-1|.|16|TRBJ2-2
CASSQRSSGNTGELFF
>few|TRBV4-3|.|14|TRBJ2-7
CASSQEWAIYEQYF
>.|TRBV5-6|.|16|TRBJ1-3
CASSFSGTLSGNTIYF
>.|TRBV28|TRBD1|14|TRBJ2-7
CASSPRQGSYEQYF
>few|TRBV7-2|TRBD2|19|TRBJ2-7
CASSLEGAGRTLSSYEQYF
>few|TRBV6-1|.|18|TRBJ1-3
CASSESGTVTRWGNTIYF
>once|TRBV5-4|.|17|TRBJ2-6
CASSLEGVLSGANVLTF
>.|TRBV5-1|.|16|TRBJ2-3
CASSFPSGSAADTQYF
>once|TRBV2|TRBD1|15|TRBJ1-2
CASTAGTGYSYGYTF
>.|TRBV28|.|15|TRBJ2-7
CASIPTVVDSYEQYF
>.|TRBV27|TRBD1|16|TRBJ2-7
CASSLLPRQGSYEQYF
>.|TRBV6-1|TRBD1|15|TRBJ1-2
CASSGVTGTGVGYTF
>.|TRBV7-2|TRBD2|18|TRBJ2-7
CASSLSSGPRRNPYEQYF
>.|TRBV18|TRBD1|14|TRBJ2-7
CASSPSGTDYEQYF
>.|TRBV15|.|13|TRBJ2-3
CATTTNSTDTQYF
>.|TRBV7-9|TRBD1|16|TRBJ2-7
CASSLKTRQGNHEQYF
>.|TRBV6-1|TRBD1|13|TRBJ2-7
CASTPTGLHEQYF
>.|TRBV6-6|TRBD1|16|TRBJ2-4
CASSSVDRKAKNIQYF
>once|TRBV16|.|13|TRBJ2-1
CASSPARGNEQFF
>.|TRBV7-2|TRBD1|15|TRBJ2-1
CASSPRTGAYNEQFF
>.|TRBV30|TRBD2|14|TRBJ2-7
CAWSVPGRSNEQYF
>.|TRBV15|.|15|TRBJ2-3
CATRPPGPPGDTQYF
>.|TRBV21-1|.|15|TRBJ1-5
CASSTTGSDNQPQHF
>.|TRBV4-2|TRBD1|18|TRBJ1-5
CASSQDLATGRRNQPQHF
>.|TRBV15|TRBD1|16|TRBJ2-7
CATSRAWDREAYEQYF
>.|TRBV4-2|TRBD1|19|TRBJ1-5
CASSQDTGGTATRGPPQHF
>.|TRBV4-2|.|15|TRBJ2-1
CASSQVTVLYNEQFF
>.|TRBV5-8|.|15|TRBJ2-3
CASPRTPKGPDTQYF
>.|TRBV4-3|.|15|TRBJ2-7
CASSQGRSGVHEQYF
>few|TRBV4-1|TRBD2|16|TRBJ2-3
CASSQRAGGVTDTQYF
>.|TRBV4-1|.|16|TRBJ1-1
CASSQVPGAEGTEAFF
>.|TRBV21-1|.|17|TRBJ1-4
CASSKGDRVHTNEKLFF
>.|TRBV19|.|13|TRBJ2-5
CASSPGLQETQYF
>.|TRBV30|TRBD2|14|.
CAWSELAGGHEQYF
>.|TRBV18|TRBD2|15|TRBJ2-3
CASSSLAGGTDTQYF
>.|TRBV30|TRBD1|16|TRBJ1-3
CAWSKIDRDSGNTIYF
>once|TRBV23-1|TRBD2|15|TRBJ2-3
CASSQFERDLDTQYF